This entry concerns a single TCR beta chain. This clone was found many times. No cognate antigen has been identified for it. Per-base quality was not reported, and no clone a single base away is much larger than it. The sample is drawn from a study of cytomegalovirus exposure and HLA in healthy donors (dated by TCRdb to about 2017). In terms of the full investigation: The 650 to 800 repertoires of the first cohort and the 110 or so validation repertoires were produced on the same platform, according to a later analysis. To predict cytomegalovirus infection status, the study combined high-throughput TCR immunosequencing, statistical association of individual TCRs with disease status, and machine learning. In addition to the first cohort of several hundred subjects, a separate validation cohort of 130 or so different subjects was used. The aim of the study was to test whether cataloging public T cell receptors could identify signatures of past pathogen exposure.

The donors were included in the validation cohort of 120 subjects, a group kept apart from the approximately 690-subject first cohort. The library was made by the immunoSEQ multiplex PCR assay. The study's own analysis went as follows. A statistical classification framework was built for diagnosing cytomegalovirus status from the catalog of TCR beta chain sequences. TCRdb mirrors the immuneACCESS table, restricted to in-frame sequences. Some clones are absent from its copies; in checked studies, under half trace to an unresolved V gene, and the reason for the others is unknown. For V, J and clone size, that table is used; D and trimming come from the DNA. The sample has 100,000 to 150,000 clones on record, about 91% of them singletons. Together, the top ten hold around 1.2% of the sample. Paper-wide results and their limitations: Three of the identified cytomegalovirus-associated TCR beta chains were confirmed in vitro to be specific for cytomegalovirus antigens. The authors suggested that the approach could potentially be generalized to other disease states and immunological phenotypes. In the study, approximately 150 TCR beta chains were listed as associated with cytomegalovirus. The classifier was reported to diagnose cytomegalovirus status with high specificity and sensitivity in both the original and validation cohorts. A later analysis had no HLA typing for the validation cohort, so co-occurrence there was scored across all 110 or so repertoires. Most TCR sequences were seen in very few donors, while some public TCRs were found in many individuals. Of the cluster scores, roughly 95% were above 0 in a later analysis, which found that TCRs clustered in the first cohort also tended to co-occur in the approximately 120 validation repertoires.

The receptor's source is a woman aged 18-29 years in good health and CMV-seronegative. Sequencing was done on a sample of PBMCs.

The sequenced DNA is TGTGCCAGCAGTTCCACGGTATTAAGCTCTGGAAACACCATATATTTT. This gives the protein CASSSTVLSSGNTIYF. The chain employs TRBV28 and TRBJ1-3; the D gene remains uncertain. The CDR3 measures 16 amino acids from cysteine to phenylalanine. The read is trimmed to its CDR3 DNA, 48 bases read in frame from base 1. V and J lose 4 bases and 0 bases, and a span of 13 bases separates them. CDR1 and CDR2 are drawn from the germline V gene: MDHEN, SYDVKM.